The 12 T cell receptor beta chains below were found in one sample sequenced in a study of blood T cell repertoires in COVID-19. The method was immunoSEQ multiplex PCR; TCRdb's version includes in-frame clones alone and lacks a portion of them. This sample has about 360,000 clones, with 83% found just once. The sample was peripheral blood. The receptors here all came from a man under 40 with active or convalescent COVID-19.

The genes are TRBV10-3 and TRBJ2-6, with D possibly TRBD1 on 6 matching bases. The CDR3 contains 17 residues. Trimming pared 6 bases from V and 0 bases from J, leaving 15 bases between. Germline values: CDR1 ENHRY, CDR2 SYGVKD. The CDR3 DNA follows: TGTGCCATCAGCCCCCGGGACACGAACTCTGGGGCCAACGTCCTGACTTTC. It specifies CAISPRDTNSGANVLTF.

The gene calls are TRBV7-2 and TRBJ1-1; D not resolved. The CDR3 is 13 residues long. The germline CDR1 and CDR2 sequences are SGHTA and FQGNSA. The ends were cut back, 3 bases at V and 0 bases at J, with 5 bases in the middle. The CDR3: CASSFSLNTEAFF. CDR3 DNA: TGTGCCAGCAGCTTCTCGTTGAACACTGAAGCTTTCTTT. The variable domain in full, with the rest retrieved from reference TRBV7-2 and TRBJ1-1, is GAGVSQSPSNKVTEKGKDVELRCDPISGHTALYWYRQSLGQGLEFLIYFQGNSAPDKSGLPSDRFSAERTGGSVSTLTIQRTQQEDSAVYLCASSFSLNTEAFFGQGTRLTVV.

CDR3 nucleotide sequence: TGTGCCAGCAGTCCTTTCCGGGACACGAACACTGAAGCTTTCTTT. Translating gives CASSPFRDTNTEAFF. The rearrangement uses TRBV27 and TRBJ1-1; maybe TRBD1 (6 bases). CDR3 size: 15 residues. CDR1 is MNHEY and CDR2 is SMNVEV in the germline V gene (reference sequence). Trimming removed 5 bases from V and 1 base from J, with 14 bases in between.

This chain joins TRBV7-2 and TRBJ2-3; maybe TRBD2 (5 bases). Trimming left V 1 base short and J 5 bases short, with 16 bases between. The CDR3 has 16 amino acids. Germline loops: CDR1 SGHTA, CDR2 FQGNSA. The CDR3 protein is CASSLVGRAAGDTQYF. The CDR3 bases are TGTGCCAGCAGCTTAGTAGGGCGGGCCGCGGGAGATACGCAGTATTTT.

The CDR3 loop reads CASRWGAGGQNTEAFF. The DNA for the CDR3 is TGCGCCAGCAGATGGGGGGCAGGGGGCCAGAACACTGAAGCTTTCTTT. V is TRBV5-1 and J is TRBJ1-1, with 8 bases lining up with TRBD1. The CDR3 runs to 16 residues. Germline values: CDR1 SGHRS, CDR2 YFSETQ. V was pared by 5 bases and J by 1 base, with 10 bases of the junction left unmatched.

The V gene is TRBV5-1, the J gene TRBJ1-2, with a tentative D call TRBD1 (5 bases). With 0 bases removed from V and 7 bases from J, the gap between germline ends came to 25 bases. CDR3 length: 18 amino acids. Germline values: CDR1 SGHRS, CDR2 YFSETQ. In DNA form, the CDR3 reads TGCGCCAGCAGCTTGGTTTCCCCCTTACGGGGGTTATCTTCTGGCTACACCTTC. Amino acids: CASSLVSPLRGLSSGYTF. The variable domain in full, completed from reference TRBV5-1 and TRBJ1-2, reads KAGVTQTPRYLIKTRGQQVTLSCSPISGHRSVSWYQQTPGQGLQFLFEYFSETQRNKGNFPGRFSGRQFSNSRSEMNVSTLELGDSALYLCASSLVSPLRGLSSGYTFGSGTRLTVV.

The rearrangement uses TRBV5-4 and TRBJ2-5; 11 bases line up with TRBD1. The CDR3 is 15 residues long. The junction had 7 bases not matched to a gene; V was cut back by 5 bases and J by 4 bases. CDR1 is SGHNT and CDR2 is YYREEE in the germline V gene (reference sequence). The CDR3 loop is CASRNGQGAPETQYF. CDR3 sequence (DNA): TGTGCCAGCAGAAACGGACAGGGGGCCCCAGAGACCCAGTACTTC.

The rearrangement joins TRBV6-6 to TRBJ2-3, with a possible D match to TRBD1 (5 bases). The CDR3 extends over 15 amino acids. Trimming pared 5 bases from V and 4 bases from J, leaving 16 bases between. Germline assignment: CDR1 MNHNY and CDR2 SVGAGI (reference sequence). The CDR3 DNA follows: TGTGCCAGCAGTCCTTGGACACCTGAGGCAGATACGCAGTATTTT. Its protein is CASSPWTPEADTQYF.

This clone was detected once. This chain joins TRBV19 and TRBJ1-3; TRBD1 matches 7 bases. This CDR3 has 16 residues. V shed 5 bases, J shed 0 bases, and the junction held 7 bases outside the gene matches. Germline values: CDR1 LNHDA, CDR2 SQIVND (reference sequence). CDR3 nucleotide sequence: TGTGCCAGTAGTCCCGGGACAGATCTCTCTGGAAACACCATATATTTT. Its translation is CASSPGTDLSGNTIYF.

The chain recombines TRBV4-2 with TRBJ1-5; tentative D call: TRBD1 (6 bases). V dropped 0 bases and J dropped 7 bases, with 16 bases sitting between them. The CDR3 contains 16 residues. Germline V CDR1 and CDR2: LGHNA, YNFKEQ. The CDR3 loop is CASSQDWGHPGQPQHF. CDR3 DNA: TGTGCCAGCAGCCAAGATTGGGGGCACCCTGGCCAGCCCCAGCATTTT.

This clone was recorded once. The V gene is TRBV7-7, the J gene TRBJ2-1, with 16 nucleotides matching TRBD2. In germline, CDR1 is SSHAT, CDR2 FNYEAQ (reference sequence). The CDR3 is made up of 15 amino acids. The junction had 3 bases not matched to a gene; V was cut back by 5 bases and J by 8 bases. In DNA form, the CDR3 reads TGTGCCAGCAGCACCGGGACTAGCGGGAGGGATGAGCAGTTCTTC. Translation: CASSTGTSGRDEQFF.

The chain carries TRBV6-1 and TRBJ1-1; TRBD1 aligns across 10 bases. In germline, CDR1 is MNHNS, CDR2 SASEGT. Germline trimming cut 2 bases from V and 4 bases from J; bases unmatched to any gene: 4. The length of the CDR3 is 15 residues. CDR3 DNA: TGTGCCAGCAGTGAACTGGGACAGGGGCCCACTGAAGCTTTCTTT. Protein: CASSELGQGPTEAFF.